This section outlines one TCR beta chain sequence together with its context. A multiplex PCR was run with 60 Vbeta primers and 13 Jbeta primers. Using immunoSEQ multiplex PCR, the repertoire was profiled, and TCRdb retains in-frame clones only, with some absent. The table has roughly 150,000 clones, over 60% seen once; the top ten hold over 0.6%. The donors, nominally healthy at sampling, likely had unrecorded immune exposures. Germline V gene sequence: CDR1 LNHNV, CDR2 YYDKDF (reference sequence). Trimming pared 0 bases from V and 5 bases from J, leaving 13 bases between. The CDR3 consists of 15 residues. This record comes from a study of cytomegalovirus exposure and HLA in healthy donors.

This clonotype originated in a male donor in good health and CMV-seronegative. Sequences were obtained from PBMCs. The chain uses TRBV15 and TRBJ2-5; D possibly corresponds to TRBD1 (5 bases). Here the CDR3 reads CATSRDPSGRETQYF. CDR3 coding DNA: TGTGCCACCAGCAGAGATCCCTCAGGGCGGGAGACCCAGTACTTC.